The entry below describes one T cell receptor beta chain. This clone was detected only once. There is no known antigen for this receptor. Nothing much larger sits one base from this clone, and base qualities are not available. The data originate from a study of cytomegalovirus exposure and HLA in healthy donors (dated by TCRdb to between 2016 and 2019). The study in broad terms: An earlier analysis of some 600 of the donors reported under 300 Gb of sequence data and around 110 million unique TCR beta sequences obtained from around 170 million T cells. HLA typing included class I and class II loci at four-digit resolution. The study combined high-throughput TCR immunosequencing, statistical association of individual TCRs with disease status, and machine learning to predict cytomegalovirus infection status. Typing coverage differed by locus: A, B, C, DRB1 and DQB1 were typed in roughly 620-630 donors, DQA1 in approximately 520, DPA1 in some 570, and DPB1 in approximately 450. Every repertoire in the discovery cohort had been generated on one and the same sequencing platform. Among 398 genotyped donors of the cohort, an average of approximately 240,000 unique TCR beta nucleotide sequences were sequenced per donor, about a sixth of them non-productive. A separate validation cohort of 100 to 150 different subjects was used in addition to the roughly 670-subject first cohort. A later genetic analysis used genome-wide SNP genotypes for about 65% of the roughly 670 donors, treating that subset as a discovery cohort. Donor age, sex, ethnicity and CMV serostatus were compiled together with the repertoire data. Rather than drawing on any new phenotypic data, the later analysis identified candidate immune exposures from TCR beta sequences and the way those sequences occurred across donors. An earlier analysis of approximately 500 of the donors applied high-throughput TCR beta sequencing to assess whether each TCR beta V gene segment acted as functional or pseudogenic. The study aimed to test whether cataloging public T cell receptors could reveal signatures of past pathogen exposure. Among the roughly 400 genotyped donors, around 81% belonged to the genetic ancestry cluster associated with self-reported Caucasian donors. Approximately 300 gigabases of sequencing data and around 80 million unique TCR sequences made up an early release that covered fewer than 650 HLA-typed donors. A later analysis re-examined previously published TCR beta repertoires from 600 to 700 donors and added high-resolution HLA genotyping to investigate patterns of TCR occurrence. The study used immunosequencing to profile the T cell repertoires of under 700 subjects and linked those repertoires to cytomegalovirus serostatus. Several DR-DQ haplotypes were treated as single units for association and clustering because of strong linkage in the cohort. What the study reported, not specific to this receptor: For the cohort, immune exposure information was limited to CMV serostatus. In the study, some 180 TCR beta chains were listed as associated with cytomegalovirus. When HLA alleles, especially DR and DQ, strongly co-occurred, TCR associations were difficult to assign to individual alleles. Across donors, most TCR sequences were observed very rarely, whereas some public TCRs were present in many individuals. Linkage disequilibrium might explain the correlated functional status among segregating V segments, but an unknown experimental factor could not be ruled out. A later analysis reported that several top co-occurrence clusters appeared linked to parvovirus B19, influenza, CMV and Epstein-Barr virus. A cluster of highly shared sequence variants was judged likely to be a technical artifact of the sequencing pipeline. A further reported finding was that TCR beta sequences accurately predicted the HLA-A and HLA-B alleles for most subjects in the first cohort. Specific HLA alleles were associated with about 17,000 TCR beta sequences at a false discovery rate of 0.05 in a later analysis. Three of the identified cytomegalovirus-associated TCR beta chains were confirmed in vitro to be specific for cytomegalovirus antigens. Compared with the approximately 720-donor mean, donors in an Asian-associated ancestry cluster had fewer N-insertions in productive TCRs, according to a later genetic analysis. This cohort had only TCR beta chains sequenced, and the lack of alpha or paired-chain data limited which features could be detected. The classifier was reported to diagnose cytomegalovirus status with high specificity and sensitivity in both the original cohort and the validation cohort. In a later analysis, TCR association rates were found to vary across HLA loci, with the most associated TCRs seen for DRB1 alleles and the fewest for HLA-C alleles. In a later analysis, most CMV-associated TCR beta chains were found to appear HLA-restricted, with HLA associations seemingly driven largely by CMV exposure. V-gene and J-gene trimming of TCR beta chains was associated with a missense DCLRE1C variant in a later genetic analysis, and the association was replicated in an independent cohort. It was suggested by the authors that the approach could potentially be generalized to other disease states and immunological phenotypes. HLA typing was unavailable for some donors at each locus, so association tests used only the typed subset. The presence/absence analyses assumed that sequencing depth was roughly uniform across donors, and that assumption may not be true. Compared with equally common non-associated chains, HLA-associated TCR beta chains in a later analysis were more clonally expanded and had lower generation probabilities. Because the 87-base-pair reads could not distinguish some IMGT-functional V segments, including TRBV6-2 and TRBV6-3, those segments were excluded. Because counts were too low, around 17 rarely observed V segments, including chromosome 9 orphons, were left out of the earlier analysis of roughly 600 of the donors. In an earlier analysis of about 600 of the donors, most TCR beta V segments appeared in productive rearrangements about 87% or about 30% of the time, broadly matching IMGT annotations.

The CDR3 spans 15 residues, from the cysteine through the phenylalanine. Left in the record is the CDR3 DNA by itself, 45 bases read in frame from the first base. As encoded in the germline V gene, CDR1 is SGHRS while CDR2 is YFSETQ. Relative to germline, V is missing 2 bases and J is missing 2 bases, with 4 bases of the junction outside any gene match. The cohort consisted of 666 healthy bone marrow donors. All cohort members were sampled while nominally healthy, although unrecorded immune exposures were likely present. The donor tested CMV seronegative and was one of the 352 seronegative cohort members. A peripheral blood sample was collected from each donor, and TCR beta sequencing was performed on peripheral blood mononuclear cells. The Qiagen DNeasy Blood Extraction Kit was used to extract genomic DNA from the blood cell samples. Library construction relied on the immunoSEQ multiplex PCR assay. For the multiplex PCR, a mixture combining 60 forward primers for TCR Vbeta segments and 13 reverse primers for TCR Jbeta segments was used. Amplification of the CDR3 region of rearranged TCR beta genes was performed with a multiplex PCR assay on genomic DNA. The Illumina HiSeq System was used to sequence the amplified TCR beta libraries as 87-base-pair reads. Per the authors' processing: Across the 700 or so repertoires, a later analysis counted some 81 million unique TCR beta chains, 9 million to 14 million of which were shared by at least two donors. Raw reads were error-corrected and collapsed into unique sequences by a nearest-neighbor algorithm in which closely related sequences were merged to remove PCR and sequencing errors. To assign V, D and J gene segments, CDR3 sequences were aligned to IMGT reference sequences. Each retained sequence needed at least a six-nucleotide match to both a V gene segment and a J gene segment. A rearrangement was called productive if the CDR3 had no stop codons and remained in frame with V and J, and every other rearrangement was called non-productive. Following IMGT convention, CDR3 was defined as the stretch from the second conserved V-encoded cysteine to the conserved J-encoded phenylalanine. The earlier analysis of about 610 of the donors excluded any sequence lacking an unambiguous match to a single V gene segment. In an earlier analysis of approximately 610 of the donors, V segments were called functional above 56.7% productive rearrangements and were called segregating when the between-donor standard deviation exceeded 5%. A statistical classification framework was developed to diagnose cytomegalovirus status using the catalog of TCR beta chain sequences. A later analysis assigned V and J genes by comparing TCR nucleotide sequences with IMGT/GENE-DB human TR gene sequences. In a later analysis, CDR3 sequences and most-parsimonious VDJ recombination scenarios were assigned using the TCRdist pipeline. In a later analysis, each TCR beta chain was defined by its CDR3 amino acid sequence together with its V-gene family, and reads without a unique V-gene family were excluded. A later analysis removed over 500 highly shared, low-generation-probability nucleotide sequences to deal with suspected cross-contamination and a sequencing artifact. In a later analysis, a clonal expansion index for each public chain was calculated from normalized within-repertoire ranks of inferred template counts. In a later analysis, generation probabilities were computed with a VDJ recombination model fitted to out-of-frame rearrangements, and the resulting probabilities were checked against IGoR. In a later analysis, TCR-TCR, TCR-HLA and TCR-CMV co-occurrence was scored with hypergeometric tests, and a repertoire-size bias correction was applied to TCR pairs. A later analysis estimated false discovery rates by permuting HLA or CMV assignments 20 times. In a later analysis, co-occurring TCRs were grouped with DBSCAN, and TCRdist sequence similarity was added when clustering was performed within HLA-allele-positive subsets. Repertoires with fewer than 30,000 or more than 120,000 public chains were left out of co-occurrence clustering, as were about 5 repertoires with anomalous nucleotide sharing. TCRdb holds this immuneACCESS table with in-frame rearrangements only. Some clones are missing; in checked studies, unresolved V genes explain under half, and the rest has no known cause. V and J calls plus clone size are reproduced from that table; the DNA served to infer D and trimming. Here the sample has 150,000 to 200,000 clones; roughly 80% occur a single time. Roughly 13% of the sample goes to the ten largest clones.

Sequencing used PBMCs. This sequence was found in a woman aged 50 to 65 in good health and CMV-seronegative. This chain joins TRBV5-1 to TRBJ2-7, with 10 central nucleotides matching TRBD2. The CDR3 region reads CASSLSGRVTYEQYF. The sequenced DNA: TGCGCCAGCAGCTTAAGCGGGAGGGTCACCTACGAGCAGTACTTC. The entire variable domain, with the stretches around the CDR3 drawn from the reference TRBV5-1 and TRBJ2-7 proteins, is KAGVTQTPRYLIKTRGQQVTLSCSPISGHRSVSWYQQTPGQGLQFLFEYFSETQRNKGNFPGRFSGRQFSNSRSEMNVSTLELGDSALYLCASSLSGRVTYEQYFGPGTRLTVT.